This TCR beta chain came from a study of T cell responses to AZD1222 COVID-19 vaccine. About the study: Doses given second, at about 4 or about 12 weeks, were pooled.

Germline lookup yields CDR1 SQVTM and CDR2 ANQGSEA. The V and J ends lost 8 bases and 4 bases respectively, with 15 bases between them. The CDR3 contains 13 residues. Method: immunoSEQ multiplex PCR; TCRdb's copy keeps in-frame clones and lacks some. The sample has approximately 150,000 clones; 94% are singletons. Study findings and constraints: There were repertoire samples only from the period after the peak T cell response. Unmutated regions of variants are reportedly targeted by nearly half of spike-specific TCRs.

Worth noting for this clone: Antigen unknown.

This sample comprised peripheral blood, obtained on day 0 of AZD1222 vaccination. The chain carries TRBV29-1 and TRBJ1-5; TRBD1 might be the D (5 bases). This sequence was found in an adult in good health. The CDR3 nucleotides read TGCAGCATATCCGGGGACGGGAATCAGCCCCAGCATTTT. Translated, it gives CSISGDGNQPQHF.